This entry lists 26 T cell receptor beta chains sequenced from one sample in a study of response to subunit inactivated influenza vaccine. TCRdb reprocessed the RT-PCR reads with MiXCR, giving one entry per CDR3 protein. The table lists 450,000 to 600,000 distinct CDR3 sequences, less than 7.5% of them singletons. Sequencing used PBMCs from blood, obtained about 24 months after vaccination. All receptors come from a man between 50 and 69 years old who received an inactivated influenza vaccine.

This clonotype was detected ten times or more. V and J are TRBV6-2 or TRBV6-3 and TRBJ2-1; 13 nucleotides align to TRBD2. The CDR3 has 16 amino acids. CDR1 and CDR2 from the germline V gene are MNHEY and SVGEGT. Unmatched junction bases numbered 11, after V lost 5 bases and J lost 10 bases. The CDR3 loop is CASSRLTSGRAREQFF. Here the CDR3 DNA reads TGTGCCAGCAGTCGATTAACTAGCGGGAGGGCCCGAGAGCAGTTCTTC.

This clonotype was counted a few times. V is TRBV19 and J is TRBJ2-7, with no clear D. Germline lookup yields CDR1 LNHDA and CDR2 SQIVND (reference sequence). V lost 2 bases and J lost 1, with 9 bases in between. The CDR3 runs to 14 residues. CDR3 nucleotide sequence: TGTGCCAGTAGTATACTAGGCAGTTCCTACGAGCAGTACTTC. It is translated as CASSILGSSYEQYF.

This sequence joins TRBV4-1 and TRBJ2-5; 7 bases are shared with TRBD2. Germline values: CDR1 MGHRA, CDR2 YSYEKL. This CDR3 is built from 15 residues. V lost 3 bases to trimming and J lost 5 bases; unmatched junction nucleotides: 9. CDR3 DNA sequence: TGCGCCAGCAGCCAGAACCAAGCGGGGTCTGAGACCCAGTACTTC. Translated, it gives CASSQNQAGSETQYF.

The J gene is TRBJ2-2, the V gene TRBV7-3; D is undetermined. V was shortened by 6 bases and J by 8 bases, with 19 bases between the two germline ends. The germline V gene encodes CDR1 SGHTA and CDR2 FQGTGA. The length of the CDR3 is 15 residues. This chain's CDR3 is CASSPLGPHQGELFF. The CDR3 nucleotides are TGTGCCAGCAGTCCCTTAGGGCCACATCAGGGGGAGCTGTTTTTT.

The rearrangement links TRBV5-1 to TRBJ2-7; weak D call: TRBD1 (5 bases). With 1 base removed from V and 2 bases from J, the gap between germline ends came to 10 bases. Germline CDR1 SGHRS, CDR2 YFSETQ. This CDR3 is built from 14 residues. The CDR3 region is CASSLYQGPYEQYF. The CDR3 DNA is TGCGCCAGCAGCTTGTATCAGGGCCCCTACGAGCAGTACTTC.

This chain links TRBV6-2 or TRBV6-3 with TRBJ2-7; D possibly uses TRBD1 or TRBD2 (5 bases each). Germline CDR1 MNHEY, CDR2 SVGEGT. V was shortened by 2 bases and J by 2 bases, with 13 bases between the two germline ends. CDR3 length: 15 residues. CDR3 nucleotide sequence: TGTGCCAGCAGTTACCTCCGACCGGGGCCCTACGAGCAGTACTTC. Its translation is CASSYLRPGPYEQYF.

In this sample, this clonotype turned up a few times. This chain uses TRBV29-1 with TRBJ2-7, with 12 nucleotides matching TRBD2. The CDR3 totals 14 residues. The germline V gene has CDR1 SQVTM and CDR2 ANQGSEA. With 7 bases clipped from V and 7 bases from J, the junction kept 11 bases outside the gene matches. The CDR3 sequence is CSAQRTSGTREQYF. Written as DNA, the CDR3 is TGCAGCGCCCAAAGGACTAGCGGGACGAGGGAGCAGTACTTC.

This clonotype has ten or more counts. The chain carries TRBV29-1 and TRBJ2-1, with a tentative D call TRBD1 (5 bases). CDR1 is SQVTM and CDR2 is ANQGSEA in the germline V gene. The CDR3 has 13 residues. Trimming took off 4 bases at V and 3 bases at J, with 10 bases between the two ends. This CDR3 is CSVAPDSYNEQFF. Written as DNA, the CDR3 is TGCAGCGTTGCCCCCGACAGCTACAATGAGCAGTTCTTC.

There are a few counts of this clonotype. J is TRBJ1-1 and V is TRBV5-1; no clear D. This CDR3 has 14 amino acids. Per the germline V gene, CDR1 is SGHRS and CDR2 is YFSETQ. Trimming removed 4 bases from V and 1 base from J, with 11 bases in between. The CDR3 sequence: CASSMQVPNTEAFF. Here the CDR3 DNA reads TGCGCCAGCAGCATGCAGGTCCCGAACACTGAAGCTTTCTTT.

V is TRBV11-2 and J is TRBJ2-7; D not certain. Germline V gene data show CDR1 as SGHAT and CDR2 as FQNNGV. This CDR3 is built from 14 residues. Trimming removed 4 bases from V and 0 bases from J, with 10 bases in between. The CDR3 DNA sequence: TGTGCCAGCAGCTCCCTTCAGTACTCCTACGAGCAGTACTTC. Amino acid sequence: CASSSLQYSYEQYF. Together with reference TRBV11-2 and TRBJ2-7, the CDR3 gives the full variable domain: EAGVAQSPRYKIIEKRQSVAFWCNPISGHATLYWYQQILGQGPKLLIQFQNNGVVDDSQLPKDRFSAERLKGVDSTLKIQPAKLEDSAVYLCASSSLQYSYEQYFGPGTRLTVT.

The CDR3 sequence: CASSPGGLSNEQYF. DNA for the CDR3: TGTGCCAGCAGTCCGGGTGGACTTTCAAACGAGCAGTACTTC. The chain uses TRBV6-2 or TRBV6-3 and TRBJ2-7, with D possibly TRBD2 on 5 matching bases. V was clipped by 5 bases and J by 5 bases, with 16 bases between them. This CDR3 contains 14 residues. The germline V gene has CDR1 MNHEY and CDR2 SVGEGT.

This clonotype was recorded many times. The CDR3 DNA reads TGCAGTGCTAGAGATGCTGTTAACTATGGCTACACCTTC. Protein sequence: CSARDAVNYGYTF. The chain joins TRBV20-1 to TRBJ1-2; D ambiguous. Trimming pared 0 bases from V and 1 base from J, leaving 6 bases between. This CDR3 is built from 13 residues. CDR1 is DFQATT and CDR2 is SNEGSKA in the germline V gene (reference sequence).

This clonotype has more than one count but fewer than ten. The gene calls are TRBV4-3 and TRBJ2-3; 9 nucleotides agree with TRBD2. Germline trimming cut 1 base from V and 0 bases from J; bases unmatched to any gene: 8. Germline assignment: CDR1 LGHNA and CDR2 YSLEER. CDR3 length: 18 residues. CDR3 sequence reads: CASSQGLSGRSSTDTQYF. The CDR3 DNA reads as TGCGCCAGCAGCCAAGGTCTTAGCGGGAGATCCAGCACAGATACGCAGTATTTT.

This clonotype was recorded at least ten times. The V and J genes are TRBV12-3 or TRBV12-4 and TRBJ1-2; D unresolved. V lost 1 base to trimming and J lost 4 bases, with 7 bases between them. The CDR3 extends over 13 amino acids. The CDR3 here is CASSLGSLYGYTF. In nucleotides, the CDR3 is TGTGCCAGCAGTTTAGGCAGCCTCTATGGCTACACCTTC.

V usage is TRBV25-1 and J usage is TRBJ2-5, with D uncertain. In germline, CDR1 is MGHDK, CDR2 SYGVNS. This CDR3 has 14 residues. V was shortened by 4 bases and J by 2 bases, with 11 bases between the two germline ends. CDR3 nucleotides: TGTGCCAGCAGTGCACCAAATCTACAAGAGACCCAGTACTTC. This translates into CASSAPNLQETQYF.

The chain employs TRBV6-5 and TRBJ2-2, with TRBD1 matching 7 bases. In germline, CDR1 is MNHEY, CDR2 SVGAGI. The CDR3 sequence is 15 residues long. Trimming removed 1 base from V and 4 bases from J; junction bases left unmatched: 3. CDR3 in DNA: TGTGCCAGCAGTTACTGGGCAGGGGGCACCGGGGAGCTGTTTTTT. Translating it yields CASSYWAGGTGELFF.

This clonotype was seen more than once but under ten times. The chain joins TRBV19 to TRBJ2-7, with D perhaps given as TRBD1 or TRBD2 (5 bases each). V lost 5 bases, J lost 3 bases, and 17 bases lay in between. The CDR3 is 15 residues long. CDR1 and CDR2 (germline): LNHDA, SQIVND (reference sequence). Here the CDR3 DNA reads TGTGCCAGTAGTCCATTCGGGGACGGAATCTACGAGCAGTACTTC. Amino acid sequence: CASSPFGDGIYEQYF.

The sample holds many counts of this clonotype. This rearrangement joins TRBV7-8 to TRBJ1-5; D gene ambiguous. Looked up from germline, CDR1 is SGHVS and CDR2 is FQNEAQ. The CDR3 runs to 13 residues. With 2 bases removed from V and 5 bases from J, the gap between germline ends came to 7 bases. The CDR3 region is CASSLSRDQPQHF. The CDR3 nucleotides read TGTGCCAGCAGCTTATCGCGGGATCAGCCCCAGCATTTT.

The chain is built from TRBV7-9 and TRBJ1-1; no clear D. There are 11 residues in the CDR3. The V gene's germline CDR1 is SEHNR and CDR2 FQNEAQ (reference sequence). Between the trimmed V and J ends, which lost 2 bases and 14 bases, there was a span of 12 bases. This CDR3 reads CASSLLPDSFF. The DNA for the CDR3 is TGTGCCAGCAGCTTACTTCCAGACTCCTTCTTT.

This clonotype was seen at least ten times. The chain carries TRBV12-3 or TRBV12-4 and TRBJ1-2, with 9 bases that match TRBD1. The CDR3 is 14 amino acids. After removal of 0 bases from V and 10 bases from J, the junction contained 6 bases not matched to a gene. The CDR3 sequence: CASSLAGQGFAYTF. CDR3 sequence (DNA): TGTGCCAGCAGTTTAGCGGGACAGGGTTTTGCCTACACCTTC.

This chain joins TRBV20-1 and TRBJ2-7; D possibly corresponds to TRBD1 (5 bases). Per germline, CDR1 DFQATT and CDR2 SNEGSKA (reference sequence). V lost 1 base to trimming and J lost 5 bases, with 15 bases between them. The CDR3 totals 14 residues. This CDR3 reads CSARASVGVHEQYF. The CDR3 DNA reads TGCAGTGCTAGAGCGTCGGTAGGGGTGCACGAGCAGTACTTC.

As concerns this clonotype: This could be a read error, since a much larger clone is one nucleotide away. The chain carries TRBV7-8 and TRBJ1-1; weak D call: TRBD1 (5 bases). Trimming took 11 bases from V and 4 from J, leaving 17 bases between them. The CDR3 extends over 13 amino acids. CDR1 and CDR2 (germline): SGHVS, FQNEAQ. This CDR3 reads CAATDSGGTEAFF. The CDR3 region has the DNA TGTGCCGCTACTGACTCGGGGGGCACTGAAGCTTTCTTT.

As for this clonotype: This may be a read error: a much more frequent sequence differs by one nucleotide. The CDR3 protein is CASSLGQTNDGYTF. The CDR3 nucleotides read TGCGCCAGCAGCTTGGGGCAGACTAACGATGGCTACACCTTC. The rearrangement uses TRBV5-1 and TRBJ1-2; no reliable D call. The CDR3 contains 14 residues. The V gene's germline CDR1 is SGHRS and CDR2 YFSETQ. Combining the CDR3 with reference TRBV5-1 and TRBJ1-2 gives the whole variable domain KAGVTQTPRYLIKTRGQQVTLSCSPISGHRSVSWYQQTPGQGLQFLFEYFSETQRNKGNFPGRFSGRQFSNSRSEMNVSTLELGDSALYLCASSLGQTNDGYTFGSGTRLTVV.

The genes are TRBV28 and TRBJ2-7, with D tentatively TRBD2 (6 bases). With 7 bases removed from V and 4 bases from J, the gap between germline ends came to 14 bases. CDR1 is MDHEN, CDR2 SYDVKM, per germline. The CDR3 is made up of 13 amino acids. The CDR3: CASIAGRGYEQYF. DNA for the CDR3: TGTGCCAGCATAGCCGGGAGAGGGTACGAGCAGTACTTC. The complete variable domain, with remaining parts taken from reference TRBV28 and TRBJ2-7, reads DVKVTQSSRYLVKRTGEKVFLECVQDMDHENMFWYRQDPGLGLRLIYFSYDVKMKEKGDIPEGYSVSREKKERFSLILESASTNQTSMYLCASIAGRGYEQYFGPGTRLTVT.

This clonotype was recorded many times. V is TRBV4-2 and J is TRBJ1-5; D remains unclear. The CDR3 totals 15 residues. Trimming shortened V by 0 bases and J by 6 bases, and 12 bases separated the two germline ends. Germline V gene lookup returns CDR1 LGHNA and CDR2 YNFKEQ. The CDR3 region has the DNA TGTGCCAGCAGCCAAGAAGGCAGCCCGAGTCAGCCCCAGCATTTT. It encodes CASSQEGSPSQPQHF.

The chain uses TRBV10-2 and TRBJ1-1, with D possibly matching TRBD1 (5 bases). This CDR3 is 17 amino acids long. Looked up from germline, CDR1 is WSHSY and CDR2 is SAAADI. Trimming shortened V by 3 bases and J by 6 bases, and 23 bases separated the two germline ends. CDR3 bases: TGCGCCAGCAGTGACCCGGGACCTTTGTCTATAGAGGCTGAAGCTTTCTTT. Translated, it gives CASSDPGPLSIEAEAFF.